The clone carrying this T cell receptor (beta chain) was seen a single time. Trimming took off 7 bases at V and 8 bases at J, with 17 bases between the two ends. The CDR3 loop spans 13 amino acids. The sample belongs to a study of early T cells in non-severe SARS-CoV-2 infection. Background on the study: Unpaired chains resulted from sequencing bulk RNA of unsorted whole blood.

TCRdb itself ran the 5' RACE reads through MiXCR, one entry per CDR3 protein. This table holds under 90,000 distinct CDR3 sequences, roughly 13% found once. Source material: whole blood. This chain links TRBV12-3 or TRBV12-4 with TRBJ1-2; weak D call: TRBD1 (5 bases). The source of this sequence is an adult who was a healthcare worker with PCR-confirmed SARS-CoV-2 infection or an uninfected control (not recorded which). The CDR3: CASNLVLSGGYTF. In DNA form, the CDR3 reads TGTGCCAGCAACTTGGTACTCTCAGGGGGCTACACCTTC.